This TCR beta chain was sequenced for a study of blood T cell repertoires in COVID-19. Overall study context: The origin of the acute and convalescent COVID-19 samples was the United States, Italy and Spain. Nucleic acid was either cDNA or gDNA, and it came from T cells, B-cell-depleted T cells, or PBMCs.

Seattle researchers signed up patients amid active infection and tracked them longitudinally. Authors' methods: Amplification of reference gene primers was used by the study to estimate nucleated cell counts. Data came from immunoSEQ multiplex PCR; TCRdb stores just in-frame clones and leaves some out. V and J calls plus clone size are reproduced from that table; the DNA served to infer D and trimming. The sample has approximately 350,000 clones, about nine tenths seen once. CDR1 is SGDLS and CDR2 is YYNGEE in the germline V gene. This CDR3 has 15 amino acids. The V and J ends lost 0 bases and 3 bases respectively, with 10 bases between them.

This TCR came from a woman in her 70s with COVID-19, enrolled during active disease. Sequenced input: peripheral blood. The chain links TRBV9 to TRBJ2-1; D possibly corresponds to TRBD1 (6 bases). CDR3 bases: TGTGCCAGCAGCGTAGAAGGGGACAACTACAATGAGCAGTTCTTC. Translation gives CASSVEGDNYNEQFF.